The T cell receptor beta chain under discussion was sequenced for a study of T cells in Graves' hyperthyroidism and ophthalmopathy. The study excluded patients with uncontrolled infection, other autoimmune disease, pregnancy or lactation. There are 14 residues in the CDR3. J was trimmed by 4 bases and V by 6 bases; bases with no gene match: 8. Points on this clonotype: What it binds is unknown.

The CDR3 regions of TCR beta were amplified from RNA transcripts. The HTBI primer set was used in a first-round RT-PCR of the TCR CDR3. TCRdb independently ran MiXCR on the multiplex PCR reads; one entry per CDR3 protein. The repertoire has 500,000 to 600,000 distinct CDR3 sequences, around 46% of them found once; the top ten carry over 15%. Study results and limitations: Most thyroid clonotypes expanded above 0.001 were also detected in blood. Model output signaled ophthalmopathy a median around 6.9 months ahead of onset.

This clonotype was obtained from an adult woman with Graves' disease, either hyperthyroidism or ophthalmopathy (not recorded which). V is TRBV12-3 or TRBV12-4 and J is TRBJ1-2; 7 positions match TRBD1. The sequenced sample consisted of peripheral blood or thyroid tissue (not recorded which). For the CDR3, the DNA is TGTGCCAGCAGCGAATCCGGGACAGTCTATGGCTACACCTTC. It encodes CASSESGTVYGYTF.